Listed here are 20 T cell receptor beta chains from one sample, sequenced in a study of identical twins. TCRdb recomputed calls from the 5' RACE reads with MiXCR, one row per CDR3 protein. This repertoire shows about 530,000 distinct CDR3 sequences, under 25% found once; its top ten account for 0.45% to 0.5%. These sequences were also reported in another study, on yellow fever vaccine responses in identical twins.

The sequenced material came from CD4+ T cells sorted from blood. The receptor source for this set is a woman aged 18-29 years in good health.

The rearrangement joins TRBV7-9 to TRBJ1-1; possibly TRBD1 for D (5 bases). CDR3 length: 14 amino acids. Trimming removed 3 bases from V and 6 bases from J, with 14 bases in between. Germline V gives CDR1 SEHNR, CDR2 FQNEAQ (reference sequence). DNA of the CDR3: TGTGCCAGCAGCTTGTCTGCAGGGAGTGCTGAAGCTTTCTTT. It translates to CASSLSAGSAEAFF. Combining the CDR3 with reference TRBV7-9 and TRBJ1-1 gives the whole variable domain DTGVSQNPRHKITKRGQNVTFRCDPISEHNRLYWYRQTLGQGPEFLTYFQNEAQLEKSRLLSDRFSAERPKGSFSTLEIQRTEQGDSAMYLCASSLSAGSAEAFFGQGTRLTVV.

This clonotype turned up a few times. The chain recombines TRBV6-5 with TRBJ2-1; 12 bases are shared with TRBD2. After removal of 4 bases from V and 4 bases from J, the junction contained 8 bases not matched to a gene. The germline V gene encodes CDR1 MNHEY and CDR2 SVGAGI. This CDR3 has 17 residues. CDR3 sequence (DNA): TGTGCCAGCAGTTCCCGACTAGCGGGAGAACCATACAATGAGCAGTTCTTC. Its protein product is CASSSRLAGEPYNEQFF.

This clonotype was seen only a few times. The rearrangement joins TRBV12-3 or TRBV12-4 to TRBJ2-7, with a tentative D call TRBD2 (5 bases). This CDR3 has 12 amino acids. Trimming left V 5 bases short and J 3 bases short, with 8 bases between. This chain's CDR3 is CASSRGNYEQYF. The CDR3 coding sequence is TGTGCCAGCAGTCGAGGGAACTACGAGCAGTACTTC.

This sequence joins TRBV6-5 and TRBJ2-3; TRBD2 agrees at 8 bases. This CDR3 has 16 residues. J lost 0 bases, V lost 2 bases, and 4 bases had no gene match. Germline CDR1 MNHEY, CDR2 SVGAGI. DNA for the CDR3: TGTGCCAGCAGTTACCGACTAGCGAGGAGCACAGATACGCAGTATTTT. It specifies CASSYRLARSTDTQYF.

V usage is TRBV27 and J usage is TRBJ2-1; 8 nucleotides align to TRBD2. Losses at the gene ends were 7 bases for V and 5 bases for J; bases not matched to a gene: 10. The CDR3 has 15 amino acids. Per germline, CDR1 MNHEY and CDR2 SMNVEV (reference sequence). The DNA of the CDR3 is TGTGCCAGCACCCCGGTAGGTAGCGGGAACAATGAGCAGTTCTTC. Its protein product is CASTPVGSGNNEQFF.

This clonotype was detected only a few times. The CDR3 DNA reads TGTGCCAGCAGTTTACTGGACTCGAGCCTGGGCGAGCAGTACTTC. Translating it yields CASSLLDSSLGEQYF. The chain combines TRBV28 with TRBJ2-7; tentative D call: TRBD2 (5 bases). The V end was cut by 2 bases, the J end by 6 bases, with 17 bases between. Germline lookup yields CDR1 MDHEN and CDR2 SYDVKM. The CDR3 spans 15 residues.

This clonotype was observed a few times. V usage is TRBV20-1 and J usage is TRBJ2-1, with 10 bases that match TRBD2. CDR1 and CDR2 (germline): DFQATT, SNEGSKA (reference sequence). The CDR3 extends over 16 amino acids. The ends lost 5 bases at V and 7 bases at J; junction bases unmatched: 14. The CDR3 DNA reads TGCAGTGCTCCCGCACAACTAGCGGGGAGGTTGAATGAGCAGTTCTTC. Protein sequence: CSAPAQLAGRLNEQFF.

The chain's CDR3 is CAISEGRIQYF. CDR3 DNA: TGTGCCATCAGTGAGGGCCGGATTCAGTACTTC. The rearrangement uses TRBV10-3 and TRBJ2-4; D not resolved. The V end lost 2 bases, the J end lost 10 bases, and 6 bases lay between the germline ends. CDR1 ENHRY and CDR2 SYGVKD come from the germline V gene. The CDR3 contains 11 residues.

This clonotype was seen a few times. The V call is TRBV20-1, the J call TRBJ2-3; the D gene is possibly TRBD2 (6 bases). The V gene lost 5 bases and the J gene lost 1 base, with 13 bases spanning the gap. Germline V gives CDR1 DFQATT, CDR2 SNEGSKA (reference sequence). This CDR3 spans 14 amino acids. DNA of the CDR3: TGCAGTGCTGAGGATTCTAGCGGCACAGATACGCAGTATTTT. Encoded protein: CSAEDSSGTDTQYF.

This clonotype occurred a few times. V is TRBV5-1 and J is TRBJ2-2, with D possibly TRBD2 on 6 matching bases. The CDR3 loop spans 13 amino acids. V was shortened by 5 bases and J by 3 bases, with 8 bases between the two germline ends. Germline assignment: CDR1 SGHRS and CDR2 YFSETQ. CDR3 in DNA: TGCGCCAGCAGAGGAGGGGACACCGGGGAGCTGTTTTTT. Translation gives CASRGGDTGELFF.

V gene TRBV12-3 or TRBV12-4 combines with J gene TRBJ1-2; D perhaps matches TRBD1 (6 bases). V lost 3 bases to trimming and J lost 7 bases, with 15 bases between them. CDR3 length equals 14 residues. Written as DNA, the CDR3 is TGTGCCAGCAGTTTGAAACAGGGCTTGGGTGGCTACACCTTC. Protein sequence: CASSLKQGLGGYTF.

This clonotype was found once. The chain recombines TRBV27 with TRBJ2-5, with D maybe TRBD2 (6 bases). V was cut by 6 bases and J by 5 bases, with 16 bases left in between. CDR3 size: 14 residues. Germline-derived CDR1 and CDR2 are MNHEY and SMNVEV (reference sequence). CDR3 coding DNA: TGTGCCAGCAGCTCCCTAGCGTCATACGAGACCCAGTACTTC. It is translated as CASSSLASYETQYF.

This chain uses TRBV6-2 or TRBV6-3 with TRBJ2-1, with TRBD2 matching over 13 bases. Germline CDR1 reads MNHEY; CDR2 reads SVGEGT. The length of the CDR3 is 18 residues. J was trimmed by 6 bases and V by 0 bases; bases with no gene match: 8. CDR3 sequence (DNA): TGTGCCAGCAGTTACTCCCTACTAGCGGGAGGGCCATTCAATGAGCAGTTCTTC. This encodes CASSYSLLAGGPFNEQFF.

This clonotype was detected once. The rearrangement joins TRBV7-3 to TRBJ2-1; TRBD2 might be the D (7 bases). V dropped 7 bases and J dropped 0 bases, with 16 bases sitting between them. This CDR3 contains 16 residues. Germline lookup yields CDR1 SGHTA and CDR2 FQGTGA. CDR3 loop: CASTWGPSGSYNEQFF. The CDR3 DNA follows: TGTGCCAGCACCTGGGGGCCTAGCGGCTCCTACAATGAGCAGTTCTTC. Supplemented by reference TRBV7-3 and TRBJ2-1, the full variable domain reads GAGVSQTPSNKVTEKGKYVELRCDPISGHTALYWYRQSLGQGPEFLIYFQGTGAADDSGLPNDRFFAVRPEGSVSTLKIQRTERGDSAVYLCASTWGPSGSYNEQFFGPGTRLTVL.

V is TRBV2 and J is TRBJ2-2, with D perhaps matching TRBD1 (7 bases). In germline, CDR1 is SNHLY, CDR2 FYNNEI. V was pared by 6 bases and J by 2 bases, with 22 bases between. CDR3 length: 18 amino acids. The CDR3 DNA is TGTGCCAGCAGGCGGGACAGAGTCCCCCTTAGCAACACCGGGGAGCTGTTTTTT. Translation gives CASRRDRVPLSNTGELFF.

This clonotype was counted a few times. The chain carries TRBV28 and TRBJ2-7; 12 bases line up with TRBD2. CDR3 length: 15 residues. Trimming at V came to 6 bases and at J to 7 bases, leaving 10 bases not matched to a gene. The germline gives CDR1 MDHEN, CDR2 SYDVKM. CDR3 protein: CASSRGLAGPREQYV. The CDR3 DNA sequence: TGTGCCAGCAGCCGCGGACTAGCGGGGCCGAGGGAGCAGTACGTC.

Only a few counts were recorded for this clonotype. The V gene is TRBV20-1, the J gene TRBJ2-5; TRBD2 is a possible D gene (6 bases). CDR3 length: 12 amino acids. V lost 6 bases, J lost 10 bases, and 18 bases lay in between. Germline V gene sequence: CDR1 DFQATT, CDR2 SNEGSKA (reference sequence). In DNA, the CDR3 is TGCAGTGCCGGGGACTCCCTAGGAGACCAGTACTTC. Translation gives CSAGDSLGDQYF.

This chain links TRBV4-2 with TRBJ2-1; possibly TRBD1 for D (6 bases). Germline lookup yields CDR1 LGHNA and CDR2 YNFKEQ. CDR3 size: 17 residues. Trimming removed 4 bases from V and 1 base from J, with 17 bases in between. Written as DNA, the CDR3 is TGTGCCAGCAGCCCCCGTCAGGGGCCCCATTCCTACAATGAGCAGTTCTTC. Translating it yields CASSPRQGPHSYNEQFF.

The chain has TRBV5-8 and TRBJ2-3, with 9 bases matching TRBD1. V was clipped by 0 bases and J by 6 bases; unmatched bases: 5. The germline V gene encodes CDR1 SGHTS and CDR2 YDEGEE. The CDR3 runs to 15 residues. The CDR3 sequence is CASSLGTGGRDTQYF. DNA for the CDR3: TGTGCCAGCAGCTTGGGTACAGGGGGCCGGGATACGCAGTATTTT.

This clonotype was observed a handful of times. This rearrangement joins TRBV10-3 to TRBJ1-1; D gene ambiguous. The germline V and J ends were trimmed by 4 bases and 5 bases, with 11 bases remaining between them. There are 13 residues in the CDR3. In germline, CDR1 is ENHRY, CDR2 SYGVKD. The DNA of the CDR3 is TGTGCCATCAGTGTTGGCAGAGAGACTGAAGCTTTCTTT. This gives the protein CAISVGRETEAFF.